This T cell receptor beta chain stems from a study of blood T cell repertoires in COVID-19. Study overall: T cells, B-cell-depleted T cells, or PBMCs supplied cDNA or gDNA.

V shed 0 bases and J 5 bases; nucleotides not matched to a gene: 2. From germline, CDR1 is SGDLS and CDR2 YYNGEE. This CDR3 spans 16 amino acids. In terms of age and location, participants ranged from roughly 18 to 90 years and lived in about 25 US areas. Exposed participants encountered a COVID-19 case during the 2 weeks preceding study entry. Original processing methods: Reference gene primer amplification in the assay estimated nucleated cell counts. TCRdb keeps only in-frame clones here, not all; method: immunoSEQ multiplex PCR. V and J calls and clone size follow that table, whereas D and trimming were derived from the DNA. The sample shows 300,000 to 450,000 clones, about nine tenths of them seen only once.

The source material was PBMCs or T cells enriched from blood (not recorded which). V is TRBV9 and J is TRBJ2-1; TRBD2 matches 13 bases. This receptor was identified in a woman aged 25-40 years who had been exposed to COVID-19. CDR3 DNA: TGTGCCAGCAGCGTAGAGGGACTAGCGGGGCACAATGAGCAGTTCTTC. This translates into CASSVEGLAGHNEQFF.